Detailed here is one T cell receptor (beta chain). The antigen this receptor binds is unknown. Within one base of it there is no much larger clone, and no base qualities were kept. This sample is drawn from a study of shared clonotypes between healthy human individuals (dated by TCRdb to the early 2020s). The study in broad terms: The cohort comprised a couple of women and three men aged 18 to 49 years. Different laboratories and diverse techniques were used to prepare libraries and sequence TCR repertoires, to increase sequencing depth and limit assay-specific biases. For each donor, CD4 naive and CD4 memory were each given three plates, CD8 naive was given two plates, and CD8 memory was given one plate. Each donor's leukapheresis produced roughly between about 0.9 and 9.5 billion PBMCs. Blood TCR repertoires of about 5 healthy adults were deeply sequenced to estimate repertoire size and the extent of clonotype sharing between individuals. Results the study describes overall, beyond this receptor: Sharing across a handful of donors was observed for around 5% of naive CD4, around 3.5% of naive CD8, 2% to 2.5% of memory CD4, and roughly 0.4% of memory CD8 clonotypes. Even with the large sequencing depth, rarefaction of the sorted-subset datasets indicated that sequencing was incomplete. The genetic and exposure-history diversity represented was limited by the small number of donors. Pairwise subsampling indicated that sequencing depth was expected to affect the degree of clonotype sharing among donors. Larger estimated clonotype richness was generally found for naive subsets than for memory subsets. Clonotypes shared by all four sorted-subset donors showed higher generation probabilities than non-shared clonotypes. Sampling was limited to blood, and TCR repertoires in tissue likely differ from TCR repertoires in blood.

The CDR3 numbers 12 residues from cysteine through phenylalanine. Kept here is only the CDR3 DNA, which spans 36 bases and is read in frame from base 1. According to the germline V gene, CDR1 reads SQVTM and CDR2 reads ANQGSEA. V loses 6 bases of germline sequence and J loses 7 bases, and the interval between the two ends is 15 bases. Using the deep immunoSEQ assay, multiplex PCR amplified TCR CDR3 regions from genomic DNA. Extracted genomic DNA from each cell subset was spread evenly across all wells of several immunoSEQ 96-well plates, with each plate serving as a replicate. For sorted subsets, each replicate PCR was loaded with around 200 ng genomic DNA, equivalent to 32,000 or so T cell genomes. The purified libraries were quantified using a Qubit 3.0 fluorometer, sized with a Bioanalyzer 2100, and then quantified again using the KAPA Library Quantification kit. Every immunoSEQ 96-well plate was sequenced on a dedicated single-read 150-cycle Illumina NextSeq 550 flow cell. The authors processed their data as follows. Because only junctional sequences without quality scores were contained in the immunoSEQ output, filtering matching that applied to full-length reads could not be performed. Sequences were annotated with PyIR, a Python wrapper for IgBLAST v1.9, using IMGT germline references to assign V/J genes and CDR3. Reads with weak V/J assignments (E-value above 1e-6), missing CDR3, stop codons, out-of-frame junctions, or ambiguous translated residues were removed. A V3J clonotype was defined by an identical inferred V gene, J gene, and CDR3 amino acid sequence. The percentage overlap between two repertoires was calculated by dividing the number of shared unique clonotypes by the size of the smaller repertoire. Three approaches were used to assess repertoire richness: RTK rarefaction, the Chao1 estimator, and Recon v2.1 estimates of unobserved clonotypes. For all TCRbeta clonotypes obtained by the gDNA method from a few donors, generation probabilities were computed with OLGA. TCRdb carries this immuneACCESS record with in-frame sequences only. Its versions omit some clonotypes, under half of them owing to an unresolved V gene in the studies checked, with the rest unexplained. That table gives V, J and clone size, and the DNA gave D and trimming. Present in this sample are roughly 2.1 million clones, around 93% of which were seen just once. 1.5% to 2% of the sample is held by the ten biggest clonotypes.

CD8 naive samples were obtained by positive selection for CCR7 among CD45RO-negative cells, yielding a CD45RA+CCR7+ population from which TemRA cells were excluded. The donors were healthy, HIV-negative adults with no recently reported acute infections or vaccinations. Every donor was a Caucasian adult living in Nashville, Tennessee, USA. Blood was collected by leukapheresis, and PBMCs were isolated by Ficoll-Histopaque density gradient centrifugation and then cryopreserved in liquid nitrogen vapor phase. Purity and quantity of every magnetically sorted T cell population were checked by analytical flow cytometry. Each sorted fraction had its genomic DNA isolated and then quantified by UV absorbance on a Nanodrop 2000c.

The chain is made from TRBV29-1 and TRBJ1-2; TRBD1 could be the D gene, as 5 bases match. Sequencing was done on a sample of naive CD8+ T cells from PBMCs. According to the study, the label for this sample's cell subset or site signals: CD45RA+CCR7+. This clonotype originated in a young man in good health. Some clones in this sample may be carry-over from other donors' samples. CDR3 protein: CSVDLGGAGYTF. The sequenced DNA is TGCAGCGTGGACTTGGGGGGTGCTGGCTACACCTTC. This CDR3, with the reference TRBV29-1 and TRBJ1-2 proteins standing in past its ends, gives the full variable domain SAVISQKPSRDICQRGTSLTIQCQVDSQVTMMFWYRQQPGQSLTLIATANQGSEATYESGFVIDKFPISRPNLTFSTLTVSNMSPEDSSIYLCSVDLGGAGYTFGSGTRLTVV.